Presented here are 8 T cell receptor beta chains from one specimen sequenced in a study of T-cell reconstitution after alpha-beta-depleted transplantation in children. Library preparation (for TCRbeta) was performed with unique molecular identifiers. A single record per CDR3 protein comes from TCRdb applying MiXCR to the PCR reads. This sample yields hundreds of thousands of distinct CDR3 sequences, of which approximately 15% are seen a single time; 1.1% belongs to the top ten. The material was PBMCs from the stem cell graft donor, obtained from the stem cell graft. Receptors originate from a human donor who donated a stem cell graft to a child with acute myeloid leukemia.

The chain has TRBV6-2 or TRBV6-3 and TRBJ2-7, with D possibly being TRBD1 (6 bases). V lost 2 bases and J lost 3, with 23 bases in between. The germline CDR1 and CDR2 sequences are MNHEY and SVGEGT. CDR3 length: 18 residues. The CDR3 here is CASSYRTAALNVFYEQYF. The CDR3 DNA reads as TGTGCCAGCAGTTACAGGACAGCGGCCCTCAACGTATTCTACGAGCAGTACTTC.

The sample holds a few counts of this clonotype. The rearrangement joins TRBV12-3 or TRBV12-4 to TRBJ2-1, with TRBD2 matching 8 bases. CDR3 size: 17 residues. J gave up 5 bases and V 7 bases, and 16 bases lay outside the gene matches. The DNA for the CDR3 is TGTGCCAGCACCCCGCGGGGCCCGGGGGGGCGAGACAATGAGCAGTTCTTC. Translated, it gives CASTPRGPGGRDNEQFF.

This clonotype was counted at least ten times. The CDR3 sequence: CSVDEGLNTEAFF. As DNA, the CDR3 is TGCAGCGTTGATGAGGGATTGAACACTGAAGCTTTCTTT. V and J are TRBV29-1 and TRBJ1-1, with unresolved D. CDR3 length: 13 amino acids. Germline values: CDR1 SQVTM, CDR2 ANQGSEA. Trimming took 3 bases from V and 0 from J, leaving 8 bases between them. Full variable domain (missing parts from reference TRBV29-1 and TRBJ1-1): SAVISQKPSRDICQRGTSLTIQCQVDSQVTMMFWYRQQPGQSLTLIATANQGSEATYESGFVIDKFPISRPNLTFSTLTVSNMSPEDSSIYLCSVDEGLNTEAFFGQGTRLTVV.

This clonotype has at least ten counts. The V call is TRBV20-1, the J call TRBJ1-2, with D unresolved. CDR3 length equals 14 residues. Germline CDR1 reads DFQATT; CDR2 reads SNEGSKA (reference sequence). The ends were cut back, 3 bases at V and 4 bases at J, with 15 bases in the middle. DNA of the CDR3: TGCAGTGCTAGTGTGGCCCAAAGAGGCTATGGCTACACCTTC. Translation gives CSASVAQRGYGYTF.

The chain combines TRBV5-4 with TRBJ2-1; the D is unclear. V lost 3 bases, J lost 0 bases, and 10 bases lay in between. The germline gives CDR1 SGHNT, CDR2 YYREEE (reference sequence). This CDR3 has 15 residues. CDR3 residues: CASSSWSRSYNEQFF. The CDR3 DNA is TGTGCCAGCAGCTCCTGGTCGCGCTCCTACAATGAGCAGTTCTTC.

This clonotype was seen only a few times. CDR3 in amino acids: CASSQPGQGLTGELFF. CDR3 nucleotides: TGTGCCAGCAGTCAACCGGGACAGGGATTGACCGGGGAGCTGTTTTTT. V gene TRBV12-3 or TRBV12-4 combines with J gene TRBJ2-2, with TRBD1 identical over 9 bases. V lost 5 bases, J lost 5 bases, and 9 bases stayed unmatched. The CDR3 loop spans 16 amino acids.

This clonotype was observed a few times. The chain employs TRBV24-1 and TRBJ2-3; D is uncertain. The germline V and J ends were trimmed by 9 bases and 4 bases, with 10 bases remaining between them. In germline, CDR1 is KGHDR, CDR2 SFDVKD. The CDR3 is 12 amino acids. DNA of the CDR3: TGTGCCACCGGATCCCAAGCAGATACGCAGTATTTT. This translates into CATGSQADTQYF.

The table lists this clonotype with many counts. The rearrangement uses TRBV6-5 and TRBJ1-1, with unresolved D. Germline CDR1 reads MNHEY; CDR2 reads SVGAGI. This CDR3 region has 14 residues. The V and J ends lost 2 bases and 1 base respectively, with 8 bases between them. In DNA form, the CDR3 reads TGTGCCAGCAGTTACGTGGAGGGGAACACTGAAGCTTTCTTT. Protein: CASSYVEGNTEAFF.